This note documents a single TCR beta chain sequence. The antigen remains undetermined. The data stem from a study of OX40 agonist ivuxolimab in advanced cancers. In the study overall: Patients were dosed intravenously with ivuxolimab at 0.01 to 10 mg/kg every 2 weeks. Prior anti-PD-1, anti-PD-L1 or anti-CTLA-4 therapy was allowed; around 40% had some. Age averaged around 60 years (range roughly 23 to 85), and 82.7% were male. Study results and limitations: Low normalized T-cell clonal expansion was additionally recorded for some nonresponders.

The germline V gene has CDR1 SNHLY and CDR2 FYNNEI. Deletions cut 6 bases from V and 3 bases from J, with 6 bases between. The CDR3 length is 11 residues. Some clones are missing from TCRdb's copy, which holds only in-frame ones; the method was immunoSEQ multiplex PCR. Here the sample spans tens of thousands of clones, more than 65% being singletons. This TCR came from an adult with an advanced solid tumor such as melanoma, head and neck, liver or kidney cancer. The chain combines TRBV2 with TRBJ2-7; unclear D gene. The sample was CD4+ or CD8+ T cells sorted from blood, taken in a trial of the OX40 agonist ivuxolimab. CDR3 loop: CASRADYEQYF. In nucleotides, the CDR3 is TGTGCCAGCAGGGCTGACTACGAGCAGTACTTC.